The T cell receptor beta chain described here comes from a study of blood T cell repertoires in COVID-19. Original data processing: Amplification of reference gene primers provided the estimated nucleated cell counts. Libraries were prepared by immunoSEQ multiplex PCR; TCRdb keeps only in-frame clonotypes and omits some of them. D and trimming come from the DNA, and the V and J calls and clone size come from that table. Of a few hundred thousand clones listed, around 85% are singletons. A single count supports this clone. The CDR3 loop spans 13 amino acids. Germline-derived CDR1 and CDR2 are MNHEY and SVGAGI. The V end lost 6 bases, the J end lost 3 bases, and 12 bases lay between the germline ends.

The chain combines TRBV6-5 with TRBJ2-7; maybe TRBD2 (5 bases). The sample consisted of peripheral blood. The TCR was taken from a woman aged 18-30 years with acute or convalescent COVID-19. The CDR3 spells CASSRGGVYEQYF. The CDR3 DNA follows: TGTGCCAGCAGCCGGGGTGGCGTCTACGAGCAGTACTTC.